These T cell receptor beta chains were read from a single sample in a study of shared clonotypes between healthy human individuals. Using immunoSEQ multiplex PCR, the repertoire was profiled, and TCRdb retains in-frame clones only, with some absent. The repertoire holds roughly 2.6 million clones, with around nine tenths as singletons. The sample was naive CD4+ T cells sorted from blood. The receptors come from a man between 18 and 35 years old in good health. Each CDR3 is given with its conserved first and last residue. Fields, in order: V gene, J gene, clone size, D gene, CDR3 DNA, CDR3 protein. The D gene is left open where the match is weak. Rows may omit the clone size; those that give it use once, few, many or a size class.

v_gene: TRBV6-1; j_gene: TRBJ1-5; abundance: .; d_gene: .; CDR3nt: TGTGCCGGGGCAGGCTCCTCCGGTCAGCCCCAGCATTTT; CDR3aa: CAGAGSSGQPQHF
v_gene: TRBV11-3; j_gene: TRBJ1-1; abundance: .; d_gene: .; CDR3nt: TGTGCCAGCAGCTTTTCCCTGAACACTGAAGCTTTCTTT; CDR3aa: CASSFSLNTEAFF
v_gene: TRBV18; j_gene: TRBJ1-1; abundance: .; d_gene: TRBD1; CDR3nt: TGTGCCAGCTCACCGCAGGGGGGAGGGACTGAAGCTTTCTTT; CDR3aa: CASSPQGGGTEAFF
v_gene: TRBV5-1; j_gene: TRBJ2-7; abundance: .; d_gene: .; CDR3nt: TGCGCCAGCAGCTTTCGGCAGGGAGGCGACGAGCAGTACTTC; CDR3aa: CASSFRQGGDEQYF
v_gene: TRBV2; j_gene: TRBJ2-3; abundance: .; d_gene: .; CDR3nt: TGTGCCAGCAGTATGGCTAGCGGCACAGATACGCAGTATTTT; CDR3aa: CASSMASGTDTQYF
v_gene: TRBV28; j_gene: TRBJ1-2; abundance: .; d_gene: TRBD1; CDR3nt: TGTGCCAGCAGTGGACCCGGGACAGGGTATGGCTACACCTTC; CDR3aa: CASSGPGTGYGYTF
v_gene: TRBV6-6; j_gene: TRBJ2-5; abundance: .; d_gene: TRBD1; CDR3nt: TGTGCCAGCAGTTACTCGGGACAGGGGGCGCGGGAGACCCAGTACTTC; CDR3aa: CASSYSGQGARETQYF
v_gene: TRBV30; j_gene: TRBJ2-7; abundance: .; d_gene: TRBD2; CDR3nt: TGTGCCTGGAGTTCCCTCAGTCAAGCGGGAGGTGTGTACGAGCAGTACTTC; CDR3aa: CAWSSLSQAGGVYEQYF
v_gene: TRBV7-6; j_gene: TRBJ2-1; abundance: .; d_gene: TRBD1; CDR3nt: TGTGCCAGCAGCTTAGAGGGCCAGGGGGCGATTGAGCAGTTCTTC; CDR3aa: CASSLEGQGAIEQFF
v_gene: TRBV5-4; j_gene: TRBJ2-7; abundance: .; d_gene: TRBD2; CDR3nt: TGTGCCAGCAGCCCGGGACTAGCGGGAGGCGAGGACGAGCAGTACTTC; CDR3aa: CASSPGLAGGEDEQYF
v_gene: TRBV7-2; j_gene: TRBJ1-4; abundance: .; d_gene: TRBD1; CDR3nt: TGTGCCAGCAGCTTGAGGACAGGGAATGAAAAACTGTTTTTT; CDR3aa: CASSLRTGNEKLFF
v_gene: TRBV30; j_gene: TRBJ2-2; abundance: .; d_gene: TRBD2; CDR3nt: TGTGCCTGGAGGGGAGGGCCCGGGGAGCTGTTTTTT; CDR3aa: CAWRGGPGELFF
v_gene: TRBV19; j_gene: TRBJ1-3; abundance: .; d_gene: .; CDR3nt: TGTGCCAGTACCCTGGGGCCCAGCAGGGCTGGAAACACCATATATTTT; CDR3aa: CASTLGPSRAGNTIYF
v_gene: TRBV6-5; j_gene: TRBJ1-2; abundance: .; d_gene: .; CDR3nt: TGTGCCAGCAGTTACTCGAAAGGATATGGCTACACCTTC; CDR3aa: CASSYSKGYGYTF
v_gene: TRBV30; j_gene: TRBJ1-6; abundance: .; d_gene: TRBD1; CDR3nt: TGTGCCTGGAGTCGAGGACAGGGCAATATCTCCTATAATTCACCCCTCCACTTT; CDR3aa: CAWSRGQGNISYNSPLHF
v_gene: TRBV30; j_gene: TRBJ1-2; abundance: once; d_gene: .; CDR3nt: TGTGCCTGGAGTGTATCAGAGAACTATGGCTACACCTTC; CDR3aa: CAWSVSENYGYTF
v_gene: TRBV11-2; j_gene: TRBJ2-7; abundance: .; d_gene: .; CDR3nt: TGTGCCAGCAGCCGGACCTACGAGCAGTACTTC; CDR3aa: CASSRTYEQYF
v_gene: TRBV19; j_gene: TRBJ1-5; abundance: .; d_gene: .; CDR3nt: TGTGCCAGTAGTCTTGGGGAAGGGCAGCCCCAGCATTTT; CDR3aa: CASSLGEGQPQHF
v_gene: TRBV5-8; j_gene: TRBJ2-3; abundance: .; d_gene: .; CDR3nt: TGTGCCAGCAGCTTGGCGGGTGGGAATACGCAGTATTTT; CDR3aa: CASSLAGGNTQYF
v_gene: TRBV6-1; j_gene: TRBJ2-1; abundance: once; d_gene: .; CDR3nt: TGTGCCAGCAGTGAACAGAGGGGCGGCCAGTTCTTC; CDR3aa: CASSEQRGGQFF
v_gene: TRBV18; j_gene: TRBJ2-5; abundance: .; d_gene: TRBD2; CDR3nt: TGTGCCAGCTCACCATGGACTAGCGGAGGGAAAGAGACCCAGTACTTC; CDR3aa: CASSPWTSGGKETQYF
v_gene: TRBV6-6; j_gene: TRBJ1-1; abundance: .; d_gene: .; CDR3nt: TGTGCCAGCAGTTACGTTGGGATAACTGAAGCTTTCTTT; CDR3aa: CASSYVGITEAFF
v_gene: TRBV9; j_gene: TRBJ2-7; abundance: once; d_gene: .; CDR3nt: TGTGCCAGCAGCGTAGGGGGGACTCCCACCTACGAGCAGTACTTC; CDR3aa: CASSVGGTPTYEQYF